These T cell receptor beta chains were read from a single sample in a study of cytomegalovirus exposure and HLA in healthy donors. Sequenced by immunoSEQ multiplex PCR; TCRdb stores in-frame clones only, minus some. This sample has about 130,000 clones, with under 80% found just once. The sequencing input was PBMCs. These receptors were taken from a woman aged 60-70 years in good health and CMV-seropositive. CDR3s include the opening cysteine and the closing phenylalanine or tryptophan. D genes are given only for firm matches. Size is omitted from some rows. Given values are once, few, many or a class for expanded clones.

V gene,J gene,clone size,D gene,CDR3 DNA,CDR3 protein
TRBV9,TRBJ2-7,once,-,TGTGCCAGCAGCGTAGGGGCAGCGGCCTACGAGCAGTACTTC,CASSVGAAAYEQYF
TRBV30,TRBJ1-4,-,TRBD1,TGTGCCTGGAGCACGGACAGGGGGCTATATGAAAAACTGTTTTTT,CAWSTDRGLYEKLFF
TRBV30,TRBJ2-7,-,TRBD2,TGTGCCTGGAGTGTAGGGCTAGCGGGCCTTGAGCAGTACTTC,CAWSVGLAGLEQYF
TRBV29-1,TRBJ2-5,-,TRBD2,TGCAGCGTTGTGCGGCGGGAGAGCGAGACCCAGTACTTC,CSVVRRESETQYF
TRBV2,TRBJ2-1,-,-,TGTGCCAGCAGTGCCCACGACACTTACAATGAGCAGTTCTTC,CASSAHDTYNEQFF
TRBV21-1,TRBJ1-1,-,-,TGTGCCAGCAGTGGACAGGGGAAGAACACTGAAGCTTTCTTT,CASSGQGKNTEAFF
TRBV6-5,TRBJ2-1,-,TRBD2,TGTGCCAGCAGTTACGAGGCTAGCGGGAGAAATGAGCAGTTCTTC,CASSYEASGRNEQFF
TRBV19,TRBJ1-5,-,-,TGTGCCAGTACTCCGGGAGAATGGCAGCCCCAGCATTTT,CASTPGEWQPQHF
TRBV2,TRBJ2-7,-,-,TGTGCCAGCAGTGAAGCCAGGGGGGCCCCGAGGGAGCAGTACTTC,CASSEARGAPREQYF
TRBV7-9,TRBJ1-5,once,TRBD1,TGTTCCAGCAGCCAATATCGTGGACAGGGGATTTATAGCAATCAGCCCCAGCATTTT,CSSSQYRGQGIYSNQPQHF
TRBV6-5,TRBJ1-1,-,-,TGTGCCAGCAGTTACAGGACATGGATGAACACTGAAGCTTTCTTT,CASSYRTWMNTEAFF
TRBV6-1,TRBJ1-1,-,-,TGTGCCAGCAGTGTAACAGAGAACACTGAAGCTTTCTTT,CASSVTENTEAFF
TRBV6-1,TRBJ1-2,-,-,TGTGCCACCTTCAGCGGAGCTAACTATGGCTACACCTTC,CATFSGANYGYTF
TRBV5-5,TRBJ2-5,-,TRBD2,TGTGCCAGCAGGTCACTAGCGGGGGGCCCAGTCGCCCAGTACTTC,CASRSLAGGPVAQYF